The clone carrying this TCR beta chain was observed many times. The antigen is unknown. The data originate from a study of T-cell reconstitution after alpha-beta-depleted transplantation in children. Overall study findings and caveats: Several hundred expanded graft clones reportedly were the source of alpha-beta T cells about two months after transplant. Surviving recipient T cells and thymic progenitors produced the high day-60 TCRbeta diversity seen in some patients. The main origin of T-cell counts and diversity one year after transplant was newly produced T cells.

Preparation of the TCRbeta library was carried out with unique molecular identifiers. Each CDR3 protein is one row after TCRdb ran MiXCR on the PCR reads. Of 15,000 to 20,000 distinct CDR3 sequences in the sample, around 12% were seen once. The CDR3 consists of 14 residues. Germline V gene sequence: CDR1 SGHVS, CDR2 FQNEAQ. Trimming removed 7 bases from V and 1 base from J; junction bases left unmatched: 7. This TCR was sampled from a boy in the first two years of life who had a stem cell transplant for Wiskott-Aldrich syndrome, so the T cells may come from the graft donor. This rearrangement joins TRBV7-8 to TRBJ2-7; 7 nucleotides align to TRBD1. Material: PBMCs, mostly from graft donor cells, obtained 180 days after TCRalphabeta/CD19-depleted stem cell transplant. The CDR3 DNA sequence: TGTGCCAGCACCGTCGACAGGGTGTCCTACGAGCAGTACTTC. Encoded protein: CASTVDRVSYEQYF.